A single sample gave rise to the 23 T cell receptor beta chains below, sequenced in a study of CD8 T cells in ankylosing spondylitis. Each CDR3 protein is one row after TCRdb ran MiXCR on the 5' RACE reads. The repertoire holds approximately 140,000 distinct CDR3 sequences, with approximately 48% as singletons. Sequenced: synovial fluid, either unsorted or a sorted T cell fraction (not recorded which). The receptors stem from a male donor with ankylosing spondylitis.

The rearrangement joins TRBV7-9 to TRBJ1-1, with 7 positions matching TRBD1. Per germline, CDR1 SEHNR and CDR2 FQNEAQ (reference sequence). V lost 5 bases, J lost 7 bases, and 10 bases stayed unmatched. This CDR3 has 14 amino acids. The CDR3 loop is CASSQEMGTVEAFF. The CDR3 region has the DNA TGTGCCAGCAGCCAAGAAATGGGGACAGTTGAAGCTTTCTTT.

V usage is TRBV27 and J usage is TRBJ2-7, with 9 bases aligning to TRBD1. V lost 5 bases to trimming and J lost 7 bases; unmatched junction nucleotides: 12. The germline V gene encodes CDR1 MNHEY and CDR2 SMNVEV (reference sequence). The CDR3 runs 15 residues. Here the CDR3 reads CASSPTGTGRREQYF. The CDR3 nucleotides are TGTGCCAGCAGTCCCACCGGGACAGGGCGCCGGGAGCAGTACTTC.

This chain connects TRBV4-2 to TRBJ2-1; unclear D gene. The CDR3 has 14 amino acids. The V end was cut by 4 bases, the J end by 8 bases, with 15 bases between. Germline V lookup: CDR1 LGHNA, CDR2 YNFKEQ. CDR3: CASSPRNGGHEQFF. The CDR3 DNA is TGTGCCAGCAGCCCGAGGAACGGTGGGCATGAGCAGTTCTTC.

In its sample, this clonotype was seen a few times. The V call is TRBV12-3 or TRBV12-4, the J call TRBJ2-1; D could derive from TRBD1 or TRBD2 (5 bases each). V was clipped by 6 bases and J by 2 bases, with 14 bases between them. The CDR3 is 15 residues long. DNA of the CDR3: TGTGCCAGCAGCCGGGGCCCCGGGGCCTACAATGAGCAGTTCTTC. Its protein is CASSRGPGAYNEQFF.

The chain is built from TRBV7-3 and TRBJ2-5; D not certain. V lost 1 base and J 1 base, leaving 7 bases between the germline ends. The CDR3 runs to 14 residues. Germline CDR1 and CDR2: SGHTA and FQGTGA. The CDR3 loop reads CASSLSPPQETQYF. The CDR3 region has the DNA TGTGCCAGCAGCTTAAGTCCCCCCCAAGAGACCCAGTACTTC.

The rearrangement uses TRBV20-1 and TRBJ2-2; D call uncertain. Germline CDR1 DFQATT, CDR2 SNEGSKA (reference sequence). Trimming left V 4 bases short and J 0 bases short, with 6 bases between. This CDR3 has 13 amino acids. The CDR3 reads CSAITPNTGELFF. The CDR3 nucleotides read TGCAGTGCTATCACCCCGAACACCGGGGAGCTGTTTTTT.

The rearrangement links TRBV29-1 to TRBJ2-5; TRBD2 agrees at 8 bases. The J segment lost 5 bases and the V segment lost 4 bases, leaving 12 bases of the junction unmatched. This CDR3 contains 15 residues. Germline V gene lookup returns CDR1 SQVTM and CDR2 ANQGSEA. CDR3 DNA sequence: TGCAGCGTTGCTCTAGCGGGTTCAAGAGTTGAGACCCAGTACTTC. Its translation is CSVALAGSRVETQYF.

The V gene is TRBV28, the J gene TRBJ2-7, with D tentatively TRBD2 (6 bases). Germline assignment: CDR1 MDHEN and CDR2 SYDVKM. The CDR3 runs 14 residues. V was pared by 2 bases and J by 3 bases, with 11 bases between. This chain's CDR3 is CASSLGGKDYEQYF. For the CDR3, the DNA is TGTGCCAGCAGTTTAGGGGGGAAGGACTACGAGCAGTACTTC.

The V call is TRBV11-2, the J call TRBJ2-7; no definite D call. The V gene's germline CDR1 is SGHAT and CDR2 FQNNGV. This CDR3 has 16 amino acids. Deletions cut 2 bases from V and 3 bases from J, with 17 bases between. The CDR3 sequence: CASSLNPRSGDYEQYF. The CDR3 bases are TGTGCCAGCAGCTTAAATCCCCGGTCCGGAGACTACGAGCAGTACTTC.

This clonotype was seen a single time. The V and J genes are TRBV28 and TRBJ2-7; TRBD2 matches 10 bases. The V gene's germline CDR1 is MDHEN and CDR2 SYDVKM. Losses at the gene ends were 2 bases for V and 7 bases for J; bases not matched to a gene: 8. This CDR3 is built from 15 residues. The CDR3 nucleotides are TGTGCCAGCAGTTTAGACCTAGCGGGAGTGGAAGAGCAGTACTTC. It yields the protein CASSLDLAGVEEQYF.

In DNA form, the CDR3 reads TGCGCCAGCAGCCAAGTCGCAGGGACGTTCGCCGGGGAGCTGTTTTTT. Amino acids: CASSQVAGTFAGELFF. This rearrangement joins TRBV4-3 to TRBJ2-2; perhaps D is TRBD1 or TRBD2 (5 bases each). CDR3 length equals 16 residues. V was trimmed by 1 base and J by 6 bases, leaving 15 bases between them. CDR1 is LGHNA, CDR2 YSLEER, per germline.

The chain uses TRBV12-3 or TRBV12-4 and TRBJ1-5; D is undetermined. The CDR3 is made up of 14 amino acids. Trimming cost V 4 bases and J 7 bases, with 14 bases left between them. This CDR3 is CASSSRAPWQPQHF. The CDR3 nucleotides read TGTGCCAGCAGTTCCCGGGCCCCCTGGCAGCCCCAGCATTTT.

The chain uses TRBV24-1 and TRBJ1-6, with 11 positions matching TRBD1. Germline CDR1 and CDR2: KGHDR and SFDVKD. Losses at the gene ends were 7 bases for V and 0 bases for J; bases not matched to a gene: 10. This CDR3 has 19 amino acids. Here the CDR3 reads CATRDRGLPTSSYNSPLHF. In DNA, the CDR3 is TGTGCCACCAGGGACAGGGGGCTCCCCACCAGCTCCTATAATTCACCCCTCCACTTT.

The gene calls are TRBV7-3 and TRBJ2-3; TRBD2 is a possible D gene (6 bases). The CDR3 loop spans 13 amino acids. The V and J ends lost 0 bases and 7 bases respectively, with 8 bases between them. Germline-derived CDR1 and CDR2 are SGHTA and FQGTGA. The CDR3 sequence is CASSLTRGNTQYF. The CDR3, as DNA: TGTGCCAGCAGCTTAACCCGCGGGAATACGCAGTATTTT.

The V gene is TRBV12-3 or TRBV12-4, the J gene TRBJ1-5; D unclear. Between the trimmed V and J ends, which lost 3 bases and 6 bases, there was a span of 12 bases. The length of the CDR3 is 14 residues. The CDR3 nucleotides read TGTGCCAGCAGTTTCGGACCCTCTATTCAGCCCCAGCATTTT. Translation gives CASSFGPSIQPQHF.

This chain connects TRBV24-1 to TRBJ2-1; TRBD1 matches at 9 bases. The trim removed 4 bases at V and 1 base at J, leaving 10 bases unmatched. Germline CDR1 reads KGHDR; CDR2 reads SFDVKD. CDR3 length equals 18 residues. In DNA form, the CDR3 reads TGTGCCACCAGTGACCACGGGGACAGGGCGGTTTCCTACAATGAGCAGTTCTTC. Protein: CATSDHGDRAVSYNEQFF.

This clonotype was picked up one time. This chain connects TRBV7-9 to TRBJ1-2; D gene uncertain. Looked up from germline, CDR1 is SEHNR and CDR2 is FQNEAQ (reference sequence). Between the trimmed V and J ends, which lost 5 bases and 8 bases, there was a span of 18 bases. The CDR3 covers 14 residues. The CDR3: CASSPPRRSGGYTF. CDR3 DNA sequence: TGTGCCAGCAGCCCCCCGCGCAGGTCTGGCGGCTACACCTTC.

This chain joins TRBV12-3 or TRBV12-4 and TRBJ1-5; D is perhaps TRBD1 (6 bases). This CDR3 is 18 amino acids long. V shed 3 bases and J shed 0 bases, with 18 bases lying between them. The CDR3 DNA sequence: TGTGCCAGCAGTTTTCACAGGGAGCCCGATTATAGCAATCAGCCCCAGCATTTT. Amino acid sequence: CASSFHREPDYSNQPQHF.

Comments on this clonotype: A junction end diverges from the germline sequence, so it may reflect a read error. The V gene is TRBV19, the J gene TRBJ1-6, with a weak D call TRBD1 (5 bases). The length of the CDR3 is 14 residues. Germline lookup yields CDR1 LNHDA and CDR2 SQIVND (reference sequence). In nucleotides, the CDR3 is TGTGCCAGTAGTGTCGGGACGGAGTATTCACGCCTCCACTTT. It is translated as CASSVGTEYSRLHF.

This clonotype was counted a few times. DNA of the CDR3: TGCGCCAGCAGCCAAAGACAGGGACTGAACACTGAAGCTTTCTTT. Translating gives CASSQRQGLNTEAFF. The chain carries TRBV4-1 and TRBJ1-1; 7 positions agree with TRBD1. Germline lookup yields CDR1 MGHRA and CDR2 YSYEKL. J gave up 0 bases and V 2 bases, and 3 bases lay outside the gene matches. The CDR3 has 15 amino acids.

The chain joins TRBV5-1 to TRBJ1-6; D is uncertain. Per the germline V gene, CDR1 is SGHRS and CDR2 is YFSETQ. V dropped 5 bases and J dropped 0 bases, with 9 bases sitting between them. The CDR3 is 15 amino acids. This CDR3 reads CASSERSSYNSPLHF. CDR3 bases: TGCGCCAGCAGTGAGAGAAGCTCCTATAATTCACCCCTCCACTTT.

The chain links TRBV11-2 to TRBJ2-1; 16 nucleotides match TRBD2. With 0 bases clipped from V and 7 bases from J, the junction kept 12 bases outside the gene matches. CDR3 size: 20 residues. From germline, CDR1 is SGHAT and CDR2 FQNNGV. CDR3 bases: TGTGCCAGCAGCTTAGATATGTCCGGGACTAGCGGGAGGGGGGGGAATGAGCAGTTCTTC. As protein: CASSLDMSGTSGRGGNEQFF.

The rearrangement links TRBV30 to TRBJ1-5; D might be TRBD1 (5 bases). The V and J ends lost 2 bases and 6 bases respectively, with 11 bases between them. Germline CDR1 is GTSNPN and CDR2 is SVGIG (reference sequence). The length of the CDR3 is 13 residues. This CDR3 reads CAWSKGITQPQHF. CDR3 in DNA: TGTGCCTGGAGTAAGGGGATCACTCAGCCCCAGCATTTT. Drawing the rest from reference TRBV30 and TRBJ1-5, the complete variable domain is SQTIHQWPATLVQPVGSPLSLECTVEGTSNPNLYWYRQAAGRGLQLLFYSVGIGQISSEVPQNLSASRPQDRQFILSSKKLLLSDSGFYLCAWSKGITQPQHFGDGTRLSIL.